This T cell receptor (beta chain) was retrieved from a study of blood T cell repertoires in COVID-19. Study details: Some COVID-19 samples were acute and others convalescent; all came from the United States, Italy and Spain. T cells, B-cell-depleted T cells, or PBMCs provided the cDNA or gDNA that served as material.

Patients at the Seattle site were enrolled during active infection and followed longitudinally. Authors' analysis steps: Cell counts per sample came from amplifying reference gene primers. TCRdb keeps only in-frame clones here, not all; method: immunoSEQ multiplex PCR. V and J calls and clone size are copied from that table; D and trimming were computed from the DNA. The sample includes approximately 500,000 clones, 85% to 90% of them seen just once. Germline lookup yields CDR1 SGHRS and CDR2 YFSETQ. The CDR3 totals 11 residues. V lost 5 bases, J lost 7 bases, and 6 bases lay in between. The gene calls are TRBV5-1 and TRBJ2-2; no reliable D call. The TCR originated in a man between 18 and 35 years old with COVID-19, enrolled during active disease. Sequenced: peripheral blood. As DNA, the CDR3 is TGCGCCAGCAGATCGGGCGGGGAGCTGTTTTTT. Translation gives CASRSGGELFF.